This TCR beta chain is from a study of shared clonotypes between healthy human individuals. Study conclusions and caveats: The authors sampled blood alone, and tissue repertoires likely differ.

As for this clone: The antigen is not known.

The CDR3 contains 13 residues. CDR1 MDHEN and CDR2 SYDVKM come from the germline V gene. V lost 5 bases to trimming and J lost 6 bases; unmatched junction nucleotides: 4. Repertoires were generated with immunoSEQ multiplex PCR, while TCRdb's copy carries only in-frame clones and drops some. Among over a million clones listed, approximately 98% were seen once. The chain has TRBV28 and TRBJ2-5; TRBD1 matches 9 bases. The receptor was derived from a man younger than 40 in good health. Specimen: naive CD4+ T cells sorted from blood. As to subset: CD45RA+ positively selected. In DNA, the CDR3 is TGTGCCAGCAGTCCAGGACAGGGGAAGACCCAGTACTTC. As protein: CASSPGQGKTQYF.